One and the same sample provided the 15 T cell receptor beta chains below, sequenced in a study of regulatory T cells in long-lasting Graves disease (TCRdb year 2021). This specimen's time point label, per the study, means: persistent/refractory GD, antithyroid drugs over 5 years with positive TRAb. For both TCR sequencing and RNA sequencing, RNA was extracted from PBMCs in TRIzol. To prepare the library, multiplex PCR was applied. The sequencing machine was an Illumina HiSeq 4000. CDR3 regions were amplified by Arm-PCR with iRepertoire HTBI primers to construct TCR beta libraries. The public reads were quality trimmed at Q25 with fastp and then assembled into clones with MiXCR by TCRdb, keeping productive beta chains. Identical CDR3 proteins give one entry, which carries the most common genes and DNA. The sample table shows about 340,000 distinct CDR3 sequences, and 15% to 20% are seen once. The top ten clones comprise less than 30% of the sample.

The source material was peripheral blood mononuclear cells (PBMCs), sampled when the disease was refractory, from a patient treated with antithyroid drugs. These receptors were collected from a female donor with Graves disease.

This clonotype came up a few times. The chain combines TRBV20-1 with TRBJ1-1; D unclear. The germline V gene has CDR1 DFQATT and CDR2 SNEGSKA (reference sequence). The CDR3 has 15 amino acids. V lost 0 bases and J 0 bases, leaving 11 bases between the germline ends. CDR3 amino acids: CSARDFTAMNTEAFF. The CDR3 region has the DNA TGCAGTGCTAGAGATTTTACAGCAATGAACACTGAAGCTTTCTTT.

The count of this clonotype is one. A much larger clone lies one base from this, so it may be a read error. The CDR3 loop is CASKPGQASYGYTF. In DNA, the CDR3 is TGTGCCAGCAAACCGGGACAGGCTAGCTATGGCTACACCTTC. V gene TRBV28 combines with J gene TRBJ1-2, with 8 bases lining up with TRBD1. Germline assignment: CDR1 MDHEN and CDR2 SYDVKM. The ends lost 7 bases at V and 4 bases at J; junction bases unmatched: 8. CDR3 length equals 14 residues.

The chain has TRBV5-4 and TRBJ1-1; D gene unclear. Deletions cut 3 bases from V and 5 bases from J, with 14 bases between. Germline V gene data show CDR1 as SGHNT and CDR2 as YYREEE (reference sequence). This CDR3 contains 14 residues. Here the CDR3 reads CASSSIQTPTEAFF. The CDR3 DNA reads TGTGCCAGCAGCTCTATCCAGACGCCGACTGAAGCTTTCTTT.

This clonotype was seen more than once but under ten times. One end of the junction fails to match germline, which may point to a read error. This chain links TRBV11-3 with TRBJ2-7, with a tentative D call TRBD1 (5 bases). Germline-derived CDR1 and CDR2 are SGHNT and YENEEA. The CDR3 runs 11 residues. The CDR3 sequence: CASSLSGRVDF. In nucleotides, the CDR3 is TGTGCCAGCAGCTTATCAGGCAGGGTGGACTTC.

Worth noting for this clonotype: This could be a read error, since a much larger clone is one nucleotide away. The CDR3 does not end in the conserved phenylalanine or tryptophan, so this is likely a read error. The gene calls are TRBV10-3 and TRBJ2-7; 7 bases are a match to TRBD2. The CDR3 has 12 residues. Per the germline V gene, CDR1 is ENHRY and CDR2 is SYGVKD. With V trimmed by 10 bases and J by 6 bases, 9 bases remained unmatched. The CDR3 coding sequence is TGTGCCACTTCAGCGGGGCGGGGCGAGCAGTACTCC. Protein: CATSAGRGEQYS.

Ten or more counts support this clonotype. J is TRBJ1-1 and V is TRBV10-3; D gene ambiguous. The length of the CDR3 is 13 residues. CDR1 is ENHRY, CDR2 SYGVKD, per germline. V was shortened by 2 bases and J by 8 bases, with 12 bases between the two germline ends. The CDR3 DNA reads TGTGCCATCAGTGAGAAAACCCAGCCCGAAGCTTTCTTT. Its translation is CAISEKTQPEAFF.

This clonotype was found many times. The J gene is TRBJ1-1, the V gene TRBV15, with a possible D match to TRBD1 (5 bases). The germline gives CDR1 LNHNV, CDR2 YYDKDF (reference sequence). V shed 0 bases and J shed 1 base, with 18 bases lying between them. The CDR3 consists of 18 residues. The CDR3 bases are TGTGCCACCAGCAGAGAGGGACTAGATGACAGCCAGAACACTGAAGCTTTCTTT. Protein: CATSREGLDDSQNTEAFF.

J is TRBJ1-1 and V is TRBV7-3, with D perhaps TRBD1 (5 bases). Deletions cut 5 bases from V and 3 bases from J, with 19 bases between. The CDR3 is 16 residues long. Per the germline V gene, CDR1 is SGHTA and CDR2 is FQGTGA. The CDR3 loop reads CASSQVYQRGYTEAFF. The CDR3 DNA sequence: TGTGCCAGCAGCCAGGTATACCAGAGGGGTTACACTGAAGCTTTCTTT. Full variable domain (rest looked up from reference TRBV7-3 and TRBJ1-1): GAGVSQTPSNKVTEKGKYVELRCDPISGHTALYWYRQSLGQGPEFLIYFQGTGAADDSGLPNDRFFAVRPEGSVSTLKIQRTERGDSAVYLCASSQVYQRGYTEAFFGQGTRLTVV.

This clonotype has a count of ten or more. The chain links TRBV5-1 to TRBJ2-2; perhaps TRBD2 as D (6 bases). The CDR3 is 16 residues long. Trimming shortened V by 4 bases and J by 0 bases, and 13 bases separated the two germline ends. Germline-derived CDR1 and CDR2 are SGHRS and YFSETQ. CDR3 residues: CASSETSSSNTGELFF. The CDR3, as DNA: TGCGCCAGCAGCGAAACTAGCTCCTCGAACACCGGGGAGCTGTTTTTT.

This clonotype was observed a handful of times. V is TRBV5-1 and J is TRBJ2-5; perhaps TRBD2 as D (5 bases). The CDR3 extends over 15 amino acids. Germline values: CDR1 SGHRS, CDR2 YFSETQ. V was shortened by 3 bases and J by 0 bases, with 12 bases between the two germline ends. CDR3 protein: CASSSSSGDQETQYF. The DNA for the CDR3 is TGCGCCAGCAGCTCCTCAAGCGGCGACCAAGAGACCCAGTACTTC.

There are many counts of this clonotype. The chain couples TRBV2 to TRBJ2-2; 11 bases are a match to TRBD1. Losses at the gene ends were 6 bases for V and 7 bases for J; bases not matched to a gene: 1. Germline V gives CDR1 SNHLY, CDR2 FYNNEI. This CDR3 has 13 residues. CDR3 coding DNA: TGTGCCAGCAGGGGGACAGGGGGCGGGGAGCTGTTTTTT. It encodes CASRGTGGGELFF.

This clonotype was seen more than once but under ten times. This clone may be a read error of a much larger clone one base away. J is TRBJ1-4 and V is TRBV29-1; D not resolved. CDR3 size: 8 residues. Germline V gene sequence: CDR1 SQVTM, CDR2 ANQGSEA. The CDR3 sequence is CGVDGLNF. The CDR3, as DNA: TGCGGCGTTGACGGACTGAATTTT.

This clonotype has a count of ten or more. V gene TRBV12-3 or TRBV12-4 combines with J gene TRBJ1-1; no reliable D call. V was clipped by 4 bases and J by 6 bases, with 15 bases between them. CDR3 length: 14 amino acids. CDR3 bases: TGTGCCAGCAGTTGGGTGGTAGTGGGCCCTGAAGCTTTCTTT. Its translation: CASSWVVVGPEAFF.

The V gene is TRBV11-2, the J gene TRBJ1-3; maybe TRBD1 (5 bases). CDR3 length equals 16 residues. The V end lost 2 bases, the J end lost 4 bases, and 15 bases lay between the germline ends. Germline V gene lookup returns CDR1 SGHAT and CDR2 FQNNGV. CDR3 bases: TGTGCCAGCAGCTTATTTCTTGCCAGGGCCGGAAACACCATATATTTT. Its translation: CASSLFLARAGNTIYF.

The rearrangement joins TRBV13 to TRBJ2-7; 11 bases agree with TRBD2. Germline CDR1 is PRHDT and CDR2 is FYEKMQ (reference sequence). Trimming at V came to 1 base and at J to 6 bases, leaving 2 bases not matched to a gene. The CDR3 covers 14 residues. In DNA, the CDR3 is TGTGCCAGCAGCTTAGAACTAGCGGGAGCCGAGCAGTACTTC. This translates into CASSLELAGAEQYF.